This entry describes one T cell receptor (beta chain). J gave up 6 bases and V 7 bases, and 8 bases lay outside the gene matches. The CDR3 consists of 14 residues. CDR1 and CDR2 from the germline V gene are KGHDR and SFDVKD. This specimen belongs to a study of blood T cell repertoires in COVID-19. About the research overall: Acute and convalescent COVID-19 samples came from the United States, Italy and Spain.

Measured with immunoSEQ multiplex PCR; TCRdb has only the in-frame clones, and not every one. Of about 160,000 clones detected, 79% appear once; the ten largest clones hold 8.1%. This TCR came from a woman in her sixties or seventies with COVID-19, enrolled during active disease. The chain carries TRBV24-1 and TRBJ2-3; 8 nucleotides agree with TRBD1. Sequenced material: peripheral blood. The CDR3 DNA follows: TGTGCCACCAGCGTTACAGGGGGTGCTGATACGCAGTATTTT. This encodes CATSVTGGADTQYF.